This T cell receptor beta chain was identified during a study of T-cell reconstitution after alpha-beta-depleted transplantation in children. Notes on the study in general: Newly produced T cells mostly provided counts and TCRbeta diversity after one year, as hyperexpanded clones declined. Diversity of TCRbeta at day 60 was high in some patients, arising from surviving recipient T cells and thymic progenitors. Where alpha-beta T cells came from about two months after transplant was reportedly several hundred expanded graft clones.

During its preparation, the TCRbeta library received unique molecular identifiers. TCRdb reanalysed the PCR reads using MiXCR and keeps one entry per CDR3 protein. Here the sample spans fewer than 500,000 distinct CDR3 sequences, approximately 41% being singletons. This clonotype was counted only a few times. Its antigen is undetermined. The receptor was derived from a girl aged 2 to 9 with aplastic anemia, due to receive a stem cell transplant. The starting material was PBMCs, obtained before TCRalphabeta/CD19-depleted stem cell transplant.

CDR3 protein: CSARDSYAAGGETQYF. The CDR3 DNA is TGCAGTGCTAGAGATTCCTACGCGGCAGGTGGGGAGACCCAGTACTTC. The genes are TRBV20-1 and TRBJ2-5; D call uncertain. Trimming removed 0 bases at V and 5 bases at J, with 19 bases between. The CDR3 loop spans 16 amino acids. Germline V CDR1 and CDR2: DFQATT, SNEGSKA (reference sequence).